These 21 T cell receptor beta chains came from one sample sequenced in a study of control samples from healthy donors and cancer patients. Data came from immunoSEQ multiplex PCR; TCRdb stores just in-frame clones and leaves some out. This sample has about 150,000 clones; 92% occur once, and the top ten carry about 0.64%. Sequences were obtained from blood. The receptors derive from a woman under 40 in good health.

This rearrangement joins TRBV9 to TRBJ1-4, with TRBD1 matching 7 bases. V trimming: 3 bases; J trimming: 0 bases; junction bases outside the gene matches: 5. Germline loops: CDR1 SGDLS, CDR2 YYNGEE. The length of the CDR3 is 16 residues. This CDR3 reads CASSEGAAATNEKLFF. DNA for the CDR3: TGTGCCAGCAGCGAGGGGGCAGCTGCAACTAATGAAAAACTGTTTTTT.

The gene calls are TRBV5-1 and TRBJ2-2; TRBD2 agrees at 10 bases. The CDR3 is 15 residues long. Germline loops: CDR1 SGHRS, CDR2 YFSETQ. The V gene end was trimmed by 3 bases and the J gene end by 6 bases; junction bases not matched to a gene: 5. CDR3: CASSSLAGDPGELFF. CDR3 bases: TGCGCCAGCAGCTCCCTAGCGGGAGATCCCGGGGAGCTGTTTTTT.

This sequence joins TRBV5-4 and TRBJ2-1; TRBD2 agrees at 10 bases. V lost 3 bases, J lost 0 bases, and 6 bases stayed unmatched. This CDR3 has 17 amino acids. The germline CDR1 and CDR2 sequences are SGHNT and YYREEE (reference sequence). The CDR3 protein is CASSSLAGVSSYNEQFF. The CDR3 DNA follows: TGTGCCAGCAGCTCCCTAGCGGGAGTGTCCTCCTACAATGAGCAGTTCTTC. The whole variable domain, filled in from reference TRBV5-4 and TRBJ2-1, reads ETGVTQSPTHLIKTRGQQVTLRCSSQSGHNTVSWYQQALGQGPQFIFQYYREEENGRGNFPPRFSGLQFPNYSSELNVNALELDDSALYLCASSSLAGVSSYNEQFFGPGTRLTVL.

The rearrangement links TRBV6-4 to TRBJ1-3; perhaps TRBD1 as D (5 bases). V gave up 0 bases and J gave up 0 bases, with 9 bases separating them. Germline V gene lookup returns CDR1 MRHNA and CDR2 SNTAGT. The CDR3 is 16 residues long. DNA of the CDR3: TGTGCCAGCAGTGACTCAGGGCAGGGCTCTGGAAACACCATATATTTT. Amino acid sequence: CASSDSGQGSGNTIYF.

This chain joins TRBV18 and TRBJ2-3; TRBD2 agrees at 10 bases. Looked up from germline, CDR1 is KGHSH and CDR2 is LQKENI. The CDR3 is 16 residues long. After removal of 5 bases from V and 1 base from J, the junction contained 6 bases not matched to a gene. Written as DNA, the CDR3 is TGTGCCAGCTCAACCACAGCGGGAGGGGGCACAGATACGCAGTATTTT. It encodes CASSTTAGGGTDTQYF.

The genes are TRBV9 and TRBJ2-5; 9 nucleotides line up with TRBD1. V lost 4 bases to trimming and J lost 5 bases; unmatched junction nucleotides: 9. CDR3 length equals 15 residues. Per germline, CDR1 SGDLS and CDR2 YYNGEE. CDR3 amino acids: CASSSGQGKQETQYF. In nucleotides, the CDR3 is TGTGCCAGCAGCTCTGGACAGGGGAAACAGGAGACCCAGTACTTC.

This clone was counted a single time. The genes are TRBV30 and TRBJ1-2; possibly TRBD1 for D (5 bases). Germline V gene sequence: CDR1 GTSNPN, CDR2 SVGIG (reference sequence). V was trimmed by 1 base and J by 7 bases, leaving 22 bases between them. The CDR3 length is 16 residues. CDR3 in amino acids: CAWSDSAAGKFRGYTF. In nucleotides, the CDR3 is TGTGCCTGGAGTGACAGCGCGGCAGGGAAATTTCGTGGCTACACCTTC.

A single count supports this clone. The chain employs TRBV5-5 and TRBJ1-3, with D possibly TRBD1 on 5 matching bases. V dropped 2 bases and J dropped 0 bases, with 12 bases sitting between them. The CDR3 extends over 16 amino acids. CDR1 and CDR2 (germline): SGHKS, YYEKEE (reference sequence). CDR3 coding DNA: TGTGCCAGCAGCTTAGGTGACAGCCTCTCTGGAAACACCATATATTTT. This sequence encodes CASSLGDSLSGNTIYF.

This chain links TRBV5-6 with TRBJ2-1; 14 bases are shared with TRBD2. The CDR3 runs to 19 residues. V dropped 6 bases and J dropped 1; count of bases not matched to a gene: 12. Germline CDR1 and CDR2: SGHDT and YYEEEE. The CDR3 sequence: CASILRTSGRTTSYNEQFF. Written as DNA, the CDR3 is TGTGCCAGCATCCTAAGGACTAGCGGGAGGACAACGTCCTACAATGAGCAGTTCTTC.

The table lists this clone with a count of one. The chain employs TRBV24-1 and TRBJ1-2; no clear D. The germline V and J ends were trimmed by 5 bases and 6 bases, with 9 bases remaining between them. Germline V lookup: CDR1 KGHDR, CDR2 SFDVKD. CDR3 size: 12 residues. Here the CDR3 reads CATSAGRHGYTF. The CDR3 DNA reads TGTGCCACCAGTGCCGGACGCCATGGCTACACCTTC.

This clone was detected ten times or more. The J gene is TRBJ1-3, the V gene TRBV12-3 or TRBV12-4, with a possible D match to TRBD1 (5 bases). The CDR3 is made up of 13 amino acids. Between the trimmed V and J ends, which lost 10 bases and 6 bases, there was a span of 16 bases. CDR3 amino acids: CANRKGTLNTIYF. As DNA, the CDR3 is TGTGCCAACCGAAAAGGGACGTTAAACACCATATATTTT.

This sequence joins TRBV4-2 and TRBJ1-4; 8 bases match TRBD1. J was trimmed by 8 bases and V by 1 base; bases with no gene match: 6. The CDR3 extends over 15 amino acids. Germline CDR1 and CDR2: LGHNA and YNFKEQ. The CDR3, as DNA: TGTGCCAGCAGCCAAGGATCAACAGGGGGAGAAAAACTGTTTTTT. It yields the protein CASSQGSTGGEKLFF.

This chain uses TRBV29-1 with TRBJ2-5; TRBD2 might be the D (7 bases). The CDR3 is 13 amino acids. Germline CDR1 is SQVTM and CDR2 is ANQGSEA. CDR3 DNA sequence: TGCAGGGCAGGGGAGGGGCTTCAAGAGACCCAGTACTTC. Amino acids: CRAGEGLQETQYF.

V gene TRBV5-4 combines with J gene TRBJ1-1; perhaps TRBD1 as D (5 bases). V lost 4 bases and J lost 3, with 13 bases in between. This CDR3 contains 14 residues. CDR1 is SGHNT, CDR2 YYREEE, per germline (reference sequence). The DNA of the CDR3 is TGTGCCAGCAGCACCAGGGAGAGGGACACTGAAGCTTTCTTT. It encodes CASSTRERDTEAFF.

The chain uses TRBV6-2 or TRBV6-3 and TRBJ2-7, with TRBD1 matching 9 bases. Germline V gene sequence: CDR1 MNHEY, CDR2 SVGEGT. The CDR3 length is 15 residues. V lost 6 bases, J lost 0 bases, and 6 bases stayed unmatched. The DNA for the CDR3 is TGTGCCAGCAGCATCGGACAGGGGAGCTCCTACGAGCAGTACTTC. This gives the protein CASSIGQGSSYEQYF.

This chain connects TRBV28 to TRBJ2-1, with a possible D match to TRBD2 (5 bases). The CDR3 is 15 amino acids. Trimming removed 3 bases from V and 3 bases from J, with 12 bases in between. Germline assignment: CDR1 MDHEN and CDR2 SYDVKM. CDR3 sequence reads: CASSFKAAGYNEQFF. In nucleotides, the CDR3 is TGTGCCAGCAGTTTCAAGGCTGCGGGCTACAATGAGCAGTTCTTC.

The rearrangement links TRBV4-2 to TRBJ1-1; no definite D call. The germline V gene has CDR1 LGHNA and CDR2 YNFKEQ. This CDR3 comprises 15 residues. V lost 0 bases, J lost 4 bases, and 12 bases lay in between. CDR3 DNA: TGTGCCAGCAGCCAAGATTTGGTGGCGGTCACTGAAGCTTTCTTT. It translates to CASSQDLVAVTEAFF.

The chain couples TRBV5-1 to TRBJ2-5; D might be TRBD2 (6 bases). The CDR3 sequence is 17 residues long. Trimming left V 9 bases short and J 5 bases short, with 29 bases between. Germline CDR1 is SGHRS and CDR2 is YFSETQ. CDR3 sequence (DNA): TGCGCCACGGGGAGGTGGGGGACTTCGAATCTCGGGGAGACCCAGTACTTC. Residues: CATGRWGTSNLGETQYF. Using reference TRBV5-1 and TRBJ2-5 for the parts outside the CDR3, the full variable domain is KAGVTQTPRYLIKTRGQQVTLSCSPISGHRSVSWYQQTPGQGLQFLFEYFSETQRNKGNFPGRFSGRQFSNSRSEMNVSTLELGDSALYLCATGRWGTSNLGETQYFGPGTRLLVL.

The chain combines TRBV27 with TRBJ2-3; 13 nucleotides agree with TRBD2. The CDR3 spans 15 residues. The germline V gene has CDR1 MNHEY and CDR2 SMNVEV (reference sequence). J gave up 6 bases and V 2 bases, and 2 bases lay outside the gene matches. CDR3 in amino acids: CASSLKLAGGDTQYF. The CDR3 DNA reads TGTGCCAGCAGTTTAAAACTAGCGGGAGGGGATACGCAGTATTTT.

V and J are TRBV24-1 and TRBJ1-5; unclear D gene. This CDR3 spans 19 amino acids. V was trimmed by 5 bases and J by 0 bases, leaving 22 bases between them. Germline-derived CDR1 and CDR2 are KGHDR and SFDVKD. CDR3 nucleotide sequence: TGTGCCACCAGTGGGGAAGGGTGGGTCCGGGTCCTTAGCAATCAGCCCCAGCATTTT. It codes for CATSGEGWVRVLSNQPQHF.

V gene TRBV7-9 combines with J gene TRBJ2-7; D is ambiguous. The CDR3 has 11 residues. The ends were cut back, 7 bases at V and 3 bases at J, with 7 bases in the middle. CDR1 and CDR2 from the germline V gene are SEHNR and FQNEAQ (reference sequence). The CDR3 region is CASIRDYEQYF. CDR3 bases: TGTGCCAGCATCCGTGACTACGAGCAGTACTTC.